This is a list of T cell receptor beta chains from one sample in a study of blood T cell repertoires in COVID-19. Repertoires were generated with immunoSEQ multiplex PCR, while TCRdb's copy carries only in-frame clones and drops some. In the table there are over 200,000 clones, about 90% of which are singletons. The sequenced sample was peripheral blood. All receptors derive from a man aged 25 to 45 with COVID-19, enrolled during active disease. CDR3s include the opening cysteine and the closing phenylalanine or tryptophan. The order of the fields is clone size, J gene, D gene, V gene, CDR3 protein, CDR3 DNA. The D gene is left open where the match is weak. Expanded clones are given a class, and other clones once, few, many or no size at all.

size: NA
J: TRBJ1-5
D: TRBD1
V: TRBV4-1
CDR3: CASSQDRGQKPQHF
DNA: TGCGCCAGCAGCCAAGATAGGGGGCAGAAGCCCCAGCATTTT

size: NA
J: TRBJ2-7
D: TRBD1
V: TRBV28
CDR3: CASKRTGRRYEQYF
DNA: TGTGCCAGCAAACGGACAGGGAGAAGGTACGAGCAGTACTTC

size: NA
J: TRBJ1-2
D: NA
V: TRBV19
CDR3: CASSEGRTTMNGYTF
DNA: TGTGCCAGTAGTGAGGGGAGGACTACTATGAATGGCTACACCTTC

size: NA
J: TRBJ2-3
D: NA
V: TRBV2
CDR3: CASSETGFLTDTQYF
DNA: TGTGCCAGCAGTGAAACAGGGTTTCTGACAGATACGCAGTATTTT

size: NA
J: TRBJ2-7
D: NA
V: TRBV6-6
CDR3: CASSYLPDNEQYF
DNA: TGTGCCAGCAGCTACCTTCCTGACAACGAGCAGTACTTC

size: NA
J: TRBJ2-1
D: NA
V: TRBV5-1
CDR3: CASGMGARDNEQFF
DNA: TGCGCCAGCGGCATGGGGGCCAGGGACAATGAGCAGTTCTTC

size: NA
J: TRBJ2-1
D: NA
V: TRBV11-3
CDR3: CASSLESEQFF
DNA: TGTGCCAGCAGCTTAGAGAGTGAGCAGTTCTTC

size: NA
J: TRBJ2-4
D: TRBD1
V: TRBV5-5
CDR3: CASSSGDRVNIQYF
DNA: TGTGCCAGCAGCTCTGGGGACAGGGTAAACATTCAGTACTTC

size: NA
J: TRBJ2-1
D: NA
V: TRBV6-4
CDR3: CASSEAAGRYNEQFF
DNA: TGTGCCAGCAGTGAGGCGGCAGGGAGGTACAATGAGCAGTTCTTC

size: NA
J: TRBJ1-4
D: NA
V: TRBV1
CDR3: CTSSHCGRGDATNEKLFF
DNA: TGCACCAGCAGCCACTGCGGGAGGGGTGATGCAACTAATGAAAAACTGTTTTTT

size: few
J: TRBJ1-1
D: NA
V: TRBV7-9
CDR3: CASILPSEDTEAFF
DNA: TGTGCCAGCATTCTCCCTTCAGAGGATACTGAAGCTTTCTTT

size: NA
J: TRBJ1-1
D: NA
V: TRBV6-4
CDR3: CASRGGQDTEAFF
DNA: TGTGCCAGCCGGGGGGGGCAGGACACTGAAGCTTTCTTT

size: few
J: TRBJ1-3
D: NA
V: TRBV6-5
CDR3: CASTLGGVAGNTIYF
DNA: TGTGCCAGCACTCTGGGGGGGGTTGCTGGAAACACCATATATTTT

size: once
J: TRBJ2-3
D: NA
V: TRBV9
CDR3: CASSLTGRADTQYF
DNA: TGTGCCAGCAGCTTAACAGGGAGGGCAGATACGCAGTATTTT

size: NA
J: TRBJ1-5
D: TRBD1
V: TRBV2
CDR3: CASSEQGGHNQPQHF
DNA: TGTGCCAGCAGTGAACAGGGGGGCCACAATCAGCCCCAGCATTTT

size: NA
J: TRBJ2-3
D: TRBD2
V: TRBV7-9
CDR3: CASSLYLPGLADLTDTQYF
DNA: TGTGCCAGCAGCCTTTACCTACCGGGACTAGCGGACCTCACAGATACGCAGTATTTT

size: NA
J: TRBJ1-2
D: TRBD1
V: TRBV27
CDR3: CASSSGTGVVRYTF
DNA: TGTGCCAGCAGTTCCGGGACAGGGGTAGTGCGCTACACCTTC

size: NA
J: TRBJ1-2
D: NA
V: TRBV24-1
CDR3: CATSDFESNYGYTF
DNA: TGTGCCACCAGTGATTTCGAGAGTAACTATGGCTACACCTTC

size: NA
J: TRBJ2-2
D: TRBD1
V: TRBV5-4
CDR3: CASSLQGAGFTGELFF
DNA: TGTGCCAGCAGCCTACAGGGGGCAGGGTTCACCGGGGAGCTGTTTTTT

size: NA
J: TRBJ2-7
D: NA
V: TRBV5-4
CDR3: CASSLRASSSYEQYF
DNA: TGTGCCAGCAGCCTACGGGCTAGCAGCTCCTACGAGCAGTACTTC

size: few
J: TRBJ2-3
D: TRBD2
V: TRBV5-4
CDR3: CASSLSGGAFNTQYF
DNA: TGTGCCAGCAGCCTTAGCGGGGGGGCCTTTAATACGCAGTATTTT

size: NA
J: TRBJ2-1
D: NA
V: TRBV3-1/TRBV3-2
CDR3: CASSQDILVGGMDEQFF
DNA: TGTGCCAGCAGCCAAGATATACTAGTGGGAGGTATGGATGAGCAGTTCTTC

size: NA
J: TRBJ2-7
D: TRBD2
V: TRBV28
CDR3: CASSSPSGTSGRLSGYSYEQYF
DNA: TGTGCCAGCAGTTCTCCCTCCGGGACTAGCGGGAGGTTATCGGGGTACTCCTACGAGCAGTACTTC

size: NA
J: TRBJ1-4
D: NA
V: TRBV3-1/TRBV3-2
CDR3: CASSQAGQRTRDNEKLFF
DNA: TGTGCCAGCAGCCAAGCCGGACAGCGGACTCGGGATAATGAAAAACTGTTTTTT

size: NA
J: TRBJ2-7
D: TRBD2
V: TRBV4-2
CDR3: CASSQDLAGGPREQYF
DNA: TGTGCCAGCAGCCAAGATCTAGCGGGAGGGCCCCGCGAGCAGTACTTC

size: NA
J: TRBJ2-1
D: TRBD1
V: TRBV5-5
CDR3: CASRSPGTDYNEQFF
DNA: TGTGCCAGCAGGTCTCCCGGGACAGATTACAATGAGCAGTTCTTC

size: NA
J: TRBJ2-1
D: TRBD2
V: TRBV28
CDR3: CASNRGTSEYNEQFF
DNA: TGTGCCAGCAATCGGGGGACTAGCGAGTACAATGAGCAGTTCTTC

size: NA
J: TRBJ1-4
D: NA
V: TRBV29-1
CDR3: CSVPGGEKLFF
DNA: TGCAGCGTCCCCGGAGGTGAAAAACTGTTTTTT